Listed below are T cell receptor beta chains from one sample, sequenced in a study of blood T cell repertoires in COVID-19. TCRdb's copy holds only in-frame clones and misses some; the assay was immunoSEQ multiplex PCR. The sample has roughly 100,000 clones, roughly 87% seen once; the top ten hold approximately 6.2%. Material for sequencing was peripheral blood. These receptors originate from a human donor in a cohort sampled during active COVID-19. Both conserved end residues are trimmed from each CDR3.

J gene	V gene	CDR3 protein
TRBJ1-2	TRBV27	ASSFAGGHGYT
TRBJ1-1	TRBV28	ASRDLRLNTEAF
TRBJ2-7	TRBV4-1	ASSPSGGTYEQY
TRBJ2-5	TRBV10-3	AISDIFGLAKTRRETQY
TRBJ2-7	TRBV4-2	ASSQGSNEQY
TRBJ2-3	TRBV7-3	ASSPKPRTSGRADTQY
TRBJ1-2	TRBV6-5	ASRGTGYGYT
TRBJ2-2	TRBV5-1	ASSLGTSGGYTGELF
TRBJ2-2	TRBV3-1/TRBV3-2	ASTYSGFNTGELF
TRBJ1-5	TRBV18	ASSPGQGASGNQPQH
TRBJ2-7	TRBV19	ASSIASGSLYEQY
TRBJ2-1	TRBV28	ASSLLAGIYNEQF
TRBJ2-7	TRBV4-1	ASSQDRGTMSWKQY
TRBJ2-5	TRBV3-1/TRBV3-2	ASSQWTSQETQY
TRBJ1-1	TRBV29-1	SVEEGGGSTEAF
TRBJ1-2	TRBV20-1	SASSLQDYGYT
TRBJ2-1	TRBV10-1	ASSEGTGVHEQF
TRBJ2-3	TRBV11-2	ASSLGTGADTQY
TRBJ2-3	TRBV7-3	ASSLNAGGTDTQY
TRBJ1-1	TRBV18	ASREQGEGTEAF
TRBJ2-5	TRBV5-4	ASSLEPDRQETQY
TRBJ2-3	TRBV7-3	ASSREGWDRGTDTQY
TRBJ2-3	TRBV19	ASTASGRTDTQY
TRBJ1-6	TRBV4-2	ASSQEKGGRVSSYNSPLH
TRBJ1-5	TRBV5-1	ASSLAGGTGDQPQH
TRBJ2-1	TRBV11-2	ASTKTGGAVDEQF
TRBJ2-2	TRBV11-2	ASSSAPGQTTGELF
TRBJ2-2	TRBV19	ASSSRFEGAGELF
TRBJ2-7	TRBV6-5	ASTGTDYEQY
TRBJ1-6	TRBV10-3	AISDTGVGSPLH
TRBJ2-4	TRBV9	ASSVGLGQGDAKNIQY
TRBJ1-1	TRBV9	ASSVGGHMNTEAF